This T cell receptor beta chain was obtained from a study of OX40 agonist ivuxolimab in advanced cancers. Study-level results: More expanded clones were found, on average, in CD8+ than in CD4+ T cells.

Researchers took blood at baseline, on cycle 4 day 1, and on cycle 7 day 1. A note on this clone: Its antigen is not known.

Sequenced by immunoSEQ multiplex PCR; TCRdb stores in-frame clones only, minus some. The data show tens of thousands of clones, roughly four fifths seen once. Germline assignment: CDR1 GTSNPN and CDR2 SVGIG (reference sequence). Trimming took 1 base from V and 2 from J, leaving 4 bases between them. The CDR3 has 12 residues. The source of this sequence is an adult with an advanced solid tumor such as melanoma, head and neck, liver or kidney cancer. The sequenced sample was CD4+ or CD8+ T cells sorted from blood, obtained in a trial of the OX40 agonist ivuxolimab. This sequence joins TRBV30 and TRBJ2-3; D ambiguous. CDR3 region: CAWSAVTDTQYF. In DNA, the CDR3 is TGTGCCTGGAGTGCAGTCACAGATACGCAGTATTTT.